Shown below are 5 T cell receptor beta chains from a single sample sequenced in a study of cytomegalovirus exposure and HLA in healthy donors. In the PCR, 60 Vbeta and 13 Jbeta primers were used. Sequenced by immunoSEQ multiplex PCR; TCRdb stores in-frame clones only, minus some. The sample has about 90,000 clones, around 71% seen once. Source material: PBMCs. Source of these receptors: a man aged 25 to 40 in good health and CMV-seronegative.

This clone was counted between two and nine times. One end of the junction does not line up with germline, which may come from a read error. This chain links TRBV10-1 with TRBJ1-4; D is ambiguous. CDR1 and CDR2 (germline): WNHNN, SYGVQD (reference sequence). This CDR3 has 8 amino acids. The CDR3, as DNA: TGCGCCAGCAGTGAGGTCGGTTTT. Encoded protein: CASSEVGF.

The gene calls are TRBV19 and TRBJ2-1, with 10 positions matching TRBD2. Germline V lookup: CDR1 LNHDA, CDR2 SQIVND (reference sequence). The CDR3 spans 18 residues. V was clipped by 3 bases and J by 8 bases; unmatched bases: 16. The CDR3 protein is CASSIALAGVLFLDEQFF. The CDR3 DNA sequence: TGTGCCAGTAGTATTGCCCTAGCGGGAGTCTTATTCTTGGATGAGCAGTTCTTC.

This clone was counted between two and nine times. The J gene is TRBJ2-7, the V gene TRBV19; 13 bases align to TRBD2. J lost 0 bases, V lost 5 bases, and 7 bases had no gene match. This CDR3 region has 17 residues. Germline V gives CDR1 LNHDA, CDR2 SQIVND (reference sequence). The CDR3 DNA reads TGTGCCAGTAGTCCTGGACTAGCGGGAGTTCACTCCTACGAGCAGTACTTC. Amino acid sequence: CASSPGLAGVHSYEQYF.

The chain is built from TRBV11-2 and TRBJ1-2, with D perhaps matching TRBD1 (5 bases). The ends were cut back, 5 bases at V and 4 bases at J, with 23 bases in the middle. The germline V gene encodes CDR1 SGHAT and CDR2 FQNNGV. The CDR3 totals 17 residues. The CDR3 loop is CASSRLSNTGQRYGYTF. CDR3 nucleotide sequence: TGTGCCAGCAGCCGCCTTAGTAATACAGGCCAACGCTATGGCTACACCTTC.

The chain employs TRBV18 and TRBJ2-7, with 8 bases matching TRBD1. This CDR3 contains 16 residues. With 0 bases clipped from V and 1 base from J, the junction kept 5 bases outside the gene matches. Per germline, CDR1 KGHSH and CDR2 LQKENI. The CDR3 loop reads CASSPPNQGASYEQYF. CDR3 bases: TGTGCCAGCTCACCACCGAATCAGGGGGCATCCTACGAGCAGTACTTC.